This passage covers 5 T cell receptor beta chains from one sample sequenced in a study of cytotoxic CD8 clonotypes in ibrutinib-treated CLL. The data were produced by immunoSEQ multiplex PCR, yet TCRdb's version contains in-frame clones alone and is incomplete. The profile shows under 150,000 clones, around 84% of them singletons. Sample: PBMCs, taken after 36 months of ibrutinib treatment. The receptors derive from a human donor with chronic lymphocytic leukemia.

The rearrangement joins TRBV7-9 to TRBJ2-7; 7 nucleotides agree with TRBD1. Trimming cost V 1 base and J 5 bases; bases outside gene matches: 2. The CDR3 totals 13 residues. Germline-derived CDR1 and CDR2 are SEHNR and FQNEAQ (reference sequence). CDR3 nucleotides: TGTGCCAGCAGCTTAGACAGGGGCCACGAGCAGTACTTC. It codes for CASSLDRGHEQYF.

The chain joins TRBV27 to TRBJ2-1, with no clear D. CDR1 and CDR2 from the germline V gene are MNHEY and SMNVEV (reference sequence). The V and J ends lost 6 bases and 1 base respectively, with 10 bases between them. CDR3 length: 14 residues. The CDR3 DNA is TGTGCCAGCAGCATGACACCTTCCTACAATGAGCAGTTCTTC. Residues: CASSMTPSYNEQFF.

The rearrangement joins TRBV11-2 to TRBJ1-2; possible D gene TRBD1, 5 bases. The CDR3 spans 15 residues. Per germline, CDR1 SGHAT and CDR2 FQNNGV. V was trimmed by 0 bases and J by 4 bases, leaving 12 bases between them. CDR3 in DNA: TGTGCCAGCAGCTTAGAGTCCTCAGGGCTCTATGGCTACACCTTC. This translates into CASSLESSGLYGYTF.

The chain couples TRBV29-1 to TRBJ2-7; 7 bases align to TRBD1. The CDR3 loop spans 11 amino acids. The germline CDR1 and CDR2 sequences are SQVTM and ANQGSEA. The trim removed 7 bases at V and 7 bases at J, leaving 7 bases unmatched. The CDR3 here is CSAGYRGEQYF. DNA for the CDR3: TGCAGCGCAGGATACAGGGGAGAGCAGTACTTC.

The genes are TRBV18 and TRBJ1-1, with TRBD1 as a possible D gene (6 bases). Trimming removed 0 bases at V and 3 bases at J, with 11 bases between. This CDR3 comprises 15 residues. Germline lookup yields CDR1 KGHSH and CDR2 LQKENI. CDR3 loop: CASSPPSRQDTEAFF. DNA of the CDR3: TGTGCCAGCTCACCACCATCCCGACAGGACACTGAAGCTTTCTTT.